This record looks at one TCR beta chain sequence and its context. Its target is not known. The CDR3 covers 14 residues. V shed 1 base and J shed 6 bases, with 14 bases lying between them. Per germline, CDR1 DFQATT and CDR2 SNEGSKA (reference sequence). These data belong to a study of glioma-infiltrating T cells. Study as a whole: Presurgical dexamethasone in glioma patients lasted six or fewer days.

Points from the study as a whole: Signature shared blood CDR3 motifs were enriched in low-divergence and depleted in high-divergence patients.

Amplification of TCR alpha and beta CDR3 regions from RNA used iRepertoire nested multiplex PCR. Tissue mRNA or PBMC total RNA, roughly 85-450 ng, went into one-step reverse transcription and amplification. TCRdb fed the multiplex PCR reads into MiXCR, producing one record per CDR3 protein. The table records roughly 350,000 distinct CDR3 sequences, 35% to 45% of them present only once. The sample consisted of glioma tissue, nonneoplastic brain tissue, or PBMCs (not recorded which). This receptor was taken from a human donor with low-grade glioma or glioblastoma, undergoing nonglioma brain surgery, or in good health (not recorded which). The gene calls are TRBV20-1 and TRBJ2-3; either TRBD1 or TRBD2 may fit D (5 bases each). CDR3 DNA: TGCAGTGCTAGAGTCGGGACCCCTTGGGATACGCAGTATTTT. Its translation: CSARVGTPWDTQYF.